This T cell receptor (beta chain) appears in the sequencing data of a study of a mutant IDH1 vaccine in newly diagnosed glioma. Study context: Patients were started on vaccination 4-6 weeks after radiotherapy alone, or with temozolomide cycles. Treated individuals were about 60% male and 37.5% female, averaging about 42 years of age. Patients were pretreated with radiotherapy, temozolomide, or both, mostly both. Regarding the study as a whole: It was roughly 93% of patients that developed vaccine-induced immune responses.

The V gene's germline CDR1 is SEHNR and CDR2 FQNEAQ (reference sequence). V shed 3 bases and J shed 7 bases, with 9 bases lying between them. The CDR3 sequence is 12 residues long. TCRdb's table, derived via immunoSEQ multiplex PCR, lists solely in-frame clones and lacks some. The sample includes some 80,000 clones, approximately 85% of them seen just once. This clone was counted a few times. Its matching antigen is unknown. The time point denotes: week 23, last vaccination. Every single dose of the vaccine, 300 ug of mutant IDH1 20-mer peptide, came with topical imiquimod. The input for sequencing was PBMCs, taken from a glioma patient whose treatment included an IDH1 peptide vaccine. The TCR was taken from a woman aged 50 to 65 with glioma. The chain employs TRBV7-9 and TRBJ1-2, with D perhaps matching TRBD1 (6 bases). The CDR3 region is CASSFQQGGYTF. Here the CDR3 DNA reads TGTGCCAGCAGCTTTCAACAGGGTGGCTACACCTTC.